Listed below are T cell receptor beta chains from one sample, sequenced in a study of blood T cell repertoires in COVID-19. Using immunoSEQ multiplex PCR, the repertoire was profiled, and TCRdb retains in-frame clones only, with some absent. The sample has around 180,000 clones; around 90% are singletons. The sequenced sample was peripheral blood. Source of these receptors: a man aged 55 to 70 with acute or convalescent COVID-19. Each CDR3 is given with its conserved first and last residue.

CDR3 protein	V gene
CASSEGGGGGYTF	TRBV6-1
CASSLGGPREYYNEQFF	TRBV7-9
CASRQGIEETQYF	TRBV5-1
CASSTHPGLDYNEQFF	TRBV19
CASSPQGVRGYTF	TRBV6-5
CASSLTAGGTDTQYF	TRBV7-3
CASSLGTTYEQYF	TRBV5-1
CASSLTGQGSGQYF	TRBV7-3
CAITGLEDTGELFF	TRBV10-3
CASSLAGGIGTEAFF	TRBV7-2
CASSLVGETQYF	TRBV6-5
CAWSLGLRGYTF	TRBV30
CASSVEPAGAYEQYF	TRBV9
CASSFRTGNTGELFF	TRBV27
CASGRQTAYGYTF	TRBV6-5
CASSLGTTVNTEAFF	TRBV7-6
CAWSASPGQSIYGYTF	TRBV30
CASSESKESPQYF	TRBV10-1
CASSKNGGTEAFF	TRBV19
CASGLVTRDRNTEAFF	TRBV12-5
CAARPVPGSGNTIYF	TRBV12-5
CASSFWTGFQETQYF	TRBV5-6
CATSGTGWETQYF	TRBV24-1